This T cell receptor beta chain was recovered during a study of Ad26.COV2.S vaccination and SARS-CoV-2 variants. The overall study: By the intramuscular route, Ad26.COV2.S was given once, or twice 56 days apart.

The method was immunoSEQ multiplex PCR; TCRdb's version includes in-frame clones alone and lacks a portion of them. The sample contains roughly 330,000 clones, 90% of which appear only once. Regarding treatment: some 20 received Ad26.COV2.S at low or high dose, single or two shots; about 5 received placebo; per-sample allocation not given. The study sampled participants on day 63 after the first vaccine or placebo injection. The sequenced sample was peripheral blood, obtained in a trial of Ad26.COV2.S vaccine versus placebo. The clonotype comes from a person aged 18-65 years who received the Ad26.COV2.S COVID-19 vaccine or a placebo.

The CDR3 DNA reads as TGTGCCATCAGTGAGTCCAGCTATGGCTACACCTTC. Translation gives CAISESSYGYTF. The chain has TRBV10-3 and TRBJ1-2; no clear D gene. The CDR3 runs 12 residues. Germline V gives CDR1 ENHRY, CDR2 SYGVKD. Trimming removed 0 bases from V and 4 bases from J, with 3 bases in between.